Following are 3 T cell receptor beta chains from one sample sequenced in a study of PD-L1 blockade in urothelial cancer. The time point denotes: peripheral blood 6 weeks after treatment start. The repertoire was sequenced with immunoSEQ multiplex PCR; TCRdb's copy has only in-frame clones and lacks some. The profile shows tens of thousands of clones, about 90% of them singletons. The sequenced sample was PBMCs, obtained around atezolizumab (anti-PD-L1) treatment. These receptors were collected from a man in his 70s with urothelial cancer.

This clone was seen a single time. The chain is built from TRBV6-1 and TRBJ2-1; 14 bases agree with TRBD2. V was clipped by 7 bases and J by 10 bases; unmatched bases: 9. Per germline, CDR1 MNHNS and CDR2 SASEGT. The CDR3 runs 15 residues. CDR3 sequence: CASNPGLAGGGEQFF. CDR3 bases: TGTGCCAGCAATCCTGGACTAGCGGGAGGTGGGGAGCAGTTCTTC.

The chain links TRBV28 to TRBJ2-5; 10 bases line up with TRBD1. The CDR3 extends over 18 amino acids. With 5 bases clipped from V and 4 bases from J, the junction kept 16 bases outside the gene matches. Germline CDR1 reads MDHEN; CDR2 reads SYDVKM. The CDR3 reads CASSLPGQGNFGGETQYF. CDR3 DNA: TGTGCCAGCAGTCTCCCGGGACAGGGGAATTTCGGAGGAGAGACCCAGTACTTC.

The genes are TRBV7-9 and TRBJ2-3; 11 bases fit TRBD2. The CDR3 is 18 residues long. After removal of 5 bases from V and 1 base from J, the junction contained 11 bases not matched to a gene. The germline V gene has CDR1 SEHNR and CDR2 FQNEAQ (reference sequence). CDR3 DNA sequence: TGTGCCAGCAGCCCTCCCCGTCCGGGACTAGCGGGCACAGATACGCAGTATTTT. Amino acids: CASSPPRPGLAGTDTQYF. Full variable domain (rest looked up from reference TRBV7-9 and TRBJ2-3): DTGVSQNPRHKITKRGQNVTFRCDPISEHNRLYWYRQTLGQGPEFLTYFQNEAQLEKSRLLSDRFSAERPKGSFSTLEIQRTEQGDSAMYLCASSPPRPGLAGTDTQYFGPGTRLTVL.